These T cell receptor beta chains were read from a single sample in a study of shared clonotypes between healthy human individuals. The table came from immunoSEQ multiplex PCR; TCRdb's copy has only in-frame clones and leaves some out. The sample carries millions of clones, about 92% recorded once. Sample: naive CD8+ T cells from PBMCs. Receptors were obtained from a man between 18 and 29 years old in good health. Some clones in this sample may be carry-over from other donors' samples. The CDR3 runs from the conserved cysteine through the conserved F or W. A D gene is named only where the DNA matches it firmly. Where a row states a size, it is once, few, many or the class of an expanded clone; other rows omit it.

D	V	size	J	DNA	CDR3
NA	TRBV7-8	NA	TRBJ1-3	TGTGCCAGCAGCTACTACAGGGAGAACACCATATATTTT	CASSYYRENTIYF
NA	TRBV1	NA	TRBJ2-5	TGCACCAGCAGCCAAAAGCGGGACAAATGCCAAGAGACCCAGTACTTC	CTSSQKRDKCQETQYF
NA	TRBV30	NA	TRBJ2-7	TGTGCCTGGAGTGTTAGAAGCGGCCGAGCGCCCTACGAGCAGTACTTC	CAWSVRSGRAPYEQYF
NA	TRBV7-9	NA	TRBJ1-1	TGTGCCAGCAGCTTAGGGGGGGTTGAAGCTTTCTTT	CASSLGGVEAFF
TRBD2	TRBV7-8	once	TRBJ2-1	TGTGCCAGCAGCTGGGGACTAGCGGGGTCCCTATCCTACAATGAGCAGTTCTTC	CASSWGLAGSLSYNEQFF
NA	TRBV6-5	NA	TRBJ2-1	TGTGCCAGCAGTTACTCGCTTGGAGTAGAGCAGTTCTTC	CASSYSLGVEQFF
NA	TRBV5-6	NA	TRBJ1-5	TGTGCCAGCAGCTTAACGGAGGGTAATCAGCCCCAGCATTTT	CASSLTEGNQPQHF
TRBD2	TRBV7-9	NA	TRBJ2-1	TGTGCCAGCAGCGAGTTAGCGGGAAGTAATGAGCAGTTCTTC	CASSELAGSNEQFF
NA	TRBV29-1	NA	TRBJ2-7	TGCAGCGTTGGGGGGCCCCCCTACGAGCAGTACTTC	CSVGGPPYEQYF
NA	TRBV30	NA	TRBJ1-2	TGTGCCTGGAGTGTCAGAGGGGTTAACTATGGCTACACCTTC	CAWSVRGVNYGYTF
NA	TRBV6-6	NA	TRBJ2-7	TGTGCCAGCAGTTACATAGACAGAGGCTACGAGCAGTACTTC	CASSYIDRGYEQYF
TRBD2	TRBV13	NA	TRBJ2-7	TGTGCCAGCAGCCCTACTAGCGGACGGGAGGGAGCTGGGGTGAAGTACTTC	CASSPTSGREGAGVKYF
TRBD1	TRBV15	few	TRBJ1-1	TGTGCCACCAGCAGAGATTTAGACAGGGGAGGTGGGACTGAAGCTTTCTTT	CATSRDLDRGGGTEAFF
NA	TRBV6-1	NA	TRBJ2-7	TGTGCCAGCAGGTTATACGAGCAGTACTTC	CASRLYEQYF
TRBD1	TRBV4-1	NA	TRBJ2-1	TGCGCCAGCAGCCAAGATTGGGACAGGGGGCATTGGGAGCAGTTCTTC	CASSQDWDRGHWEQFF
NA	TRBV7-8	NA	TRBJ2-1	TGTGCCAGCATGGGCAGGCCGACCTACAATGAGCAGTTCTTC	CASMGRPTYNEQFF
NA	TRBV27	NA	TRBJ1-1	TGTGCCAGCAGTTTAAATCGGGAGAGTCGGACTGAAGCTTTCTTT	CASSLNRESRTEAFF
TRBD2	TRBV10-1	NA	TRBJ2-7	TGCGCCAGCAGCCCTAGCGGGAGCCTCTACGAGCAGTACTTC	CASSPSGSLYEQYF
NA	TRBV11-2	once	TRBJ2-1	TGTGCCAGCAGCGATAGGGGTGGGGGGCTCACCTACAATGAGCAGTTCTTC	CASSDRGGGLTYNEQFF
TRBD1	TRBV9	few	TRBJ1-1	TGTGCCAGCAGCCCCACCGGGACAGGGAGAGCTTTCTTT	CASSPTGTGRAFF
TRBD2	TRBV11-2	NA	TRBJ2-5	TGTGCCAGCGGACGGCCGCAGCTAGCGGACGAGACCCAGTACTTC	CASGRPQLADETQYF
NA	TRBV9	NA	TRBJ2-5	TGTGCCAGCAGCCCAGAGGGGGATCGGGAGACCCAGTACTTC	CASSPEGDRETQYF
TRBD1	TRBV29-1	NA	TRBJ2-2	TGCAGCGTCGAGATTGTCAGTGGGACAGGGGTAACCGGGGAGCTGTTTTTT	CSVEIVSGTGVTGELFF
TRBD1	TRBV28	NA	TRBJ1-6	TGTGCCAGCAGCTCCGGGACAGGGGTGTCACCCCTCCACTTT	CASSSGTGVSPLHF
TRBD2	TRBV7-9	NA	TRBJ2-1	TGTGCCAGCAGCTCCGGACTAGCGGGGGGGAGGAATGAGCAGTTCTTC	CASSSGLAGGRNEQFF
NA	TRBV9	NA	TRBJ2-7	TGTGCCAGCAGCCCCGACGCCTACGAGCAGTACTTC	CASSPDAYEQYF
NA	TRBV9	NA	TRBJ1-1	TGTGCCAGCAGCTGGTCCCAAAAACCGGACGGGAACACTGAAGCTTTCTTT	CASSWSQKPDGNTEAFF
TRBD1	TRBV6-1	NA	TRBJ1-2	TGTGCCAGCAGAGAGGACAGGGCTAATGGCTACACCTTC	CASREDRANGYTF
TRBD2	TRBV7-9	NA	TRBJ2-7	TGTGCCAGCAGCCACCTAGCGGCATACGAGCAGTACTTC	CASSHLAAYEQYF
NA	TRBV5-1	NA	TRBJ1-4	TGCGCCAGCAGCTTGGTAGGGGGGTTGGATAAAGAAAAACTGTTTTTT	CASSLVGGLDKEKLFF
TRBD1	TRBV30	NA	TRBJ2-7	TGTGCCTGGAGTCCCGGACAGGTTCTCCTCGAGCAGTACTTC	CAWSPGQVLLEQYF
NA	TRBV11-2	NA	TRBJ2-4	TGTGCCAGCAGCTTGGGGGGCCTAGGAAACATTCAGTACTTC	CASSLGGLGNIQYF
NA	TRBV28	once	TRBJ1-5	TGTGCCAGCAGCCGAACAGGGCCTTATCAGCCCCAGCATTTT	CASSRTGPYQPQHF
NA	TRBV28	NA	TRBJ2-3	TGTGCCAGCAACACACAGGGGGGGGCAGATACGCAGTATTTT	CASNTQGGADTQYF
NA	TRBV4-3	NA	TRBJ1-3	TGCGCCAGCAGCCAAGTTGGAGAGAACACCATATATTTT	CASSQVGENTIYF
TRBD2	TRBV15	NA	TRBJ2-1	TGTGCCACCAGCAGAGTTGCGGGACTAGCCTCCAATGAGCAGTTCTTC	CATSRVAGLASNEQFF
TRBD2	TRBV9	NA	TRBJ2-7	TGTGCCAGCAGCGTGGGTACGGGGGGCTCCTACGAGCAGTACTTC	CASSVGTGGSYEQYF
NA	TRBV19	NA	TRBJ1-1	TGTGCCAGCAGCCTGGGGGTAAACACTGAAGCTTTCTTT	CASSLGVNTEAFF
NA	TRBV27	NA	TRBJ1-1	TGTGCCAGCAGTTTTGCAGGTGAAGCTTTCTTT	CASSFAGEAFF
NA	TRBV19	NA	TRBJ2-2	TGTGCCAGTAGTACCATTTACGGGGTGATCACCGGGGAGCTGTTTTTT	CASSTIYGVITGELFF